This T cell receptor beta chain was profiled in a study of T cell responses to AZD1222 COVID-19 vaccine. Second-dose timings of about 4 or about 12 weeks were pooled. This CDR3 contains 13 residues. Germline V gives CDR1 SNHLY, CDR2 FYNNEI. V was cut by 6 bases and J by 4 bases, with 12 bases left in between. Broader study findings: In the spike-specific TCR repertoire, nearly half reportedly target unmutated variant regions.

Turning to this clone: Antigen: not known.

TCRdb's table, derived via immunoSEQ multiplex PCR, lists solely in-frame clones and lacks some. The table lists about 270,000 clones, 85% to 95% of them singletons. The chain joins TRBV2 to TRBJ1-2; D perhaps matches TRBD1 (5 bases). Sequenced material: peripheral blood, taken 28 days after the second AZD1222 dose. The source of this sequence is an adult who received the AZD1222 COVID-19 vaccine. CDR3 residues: CASSGDGTYGYTF. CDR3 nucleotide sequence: TGTGCCAGCAGCGGGGACGGGACCTATGGCTACACCTTC.